This entry is about one TCR beta chain. Its target is unknown. The data belong to a study of vaccination and CD4 T cells after COVID-19. The V and J ends lost 5 bases and 3 bases, in that order; junction bases with no gene match: 3. The CDR3 has 15 amino acids. The V gene's germline CDR1 is SGHAT and CDR2 FQNNGV. Sample treatment: roughly 10-day PBMC culture with coronavirus spike peptide pools or control peptides (ViraFEST assay). Researchers used the Oncomine TCR Beta short-read assay to sequence DNA from cultured CD4+ T cells. MiXCR, run by TCRdb on the PCR reads, gives a single entry per CDR3 protein. In the table there are 17,000 or so distinct CDR3 sequences, roughly 77% of which are singletons.

The sample consisted of CD4+ T cells from blood, cultured in vitro. The sequence came from a human donor who had recovered from COVID-19. The V call is TRBV11-2, the J call TRBJ2-1, with 11 bases that match TRBD2. The DNA of the CDR3 is TGTGCCAGCAGCATCGGGACTAGCGGCTACAATGAGCAGTTCTTC. Translation gives CASSIGTSGYNEQFF.